Listed here are 14 T cell receptor beta chains from one sample, sequenced in a study of control samples from healthy donors and cancer patients. Some clones are missing from TCRdb's copy, which holds only in-frame ones; the method was immunoSEQ multiplex PCR. The sample lists about 150,000 clones, 90% to 95% occurring once. Sequencing input: blood. All receptors come from a woman younger than 35 in good health.

The rearrangement links TRBV27 to TRBJ1-1, with TRBD1 as a possible D gene (5 bases). Trimming shortened V by 2 bases and J by 2 bases, and 9 bases separated the two germline ends. In germline, CDR1 is MNHEY, CDR2 SMNVEV (reference sequence). The CDR3 is 14 amino acids. The CDR3 bases are TGTGCCAGCAGTTTAAGGGGCGACAACACTGAAGCTTTCTTT. Its protein product is CASSLRGDNTEAFF.

V and J are TRBV6-6 and TRBJ1-4; D is undetermined. From germline, CDR1 is MNHNY and CDR2 SVGAGI (reference sequence). The CDR3 extends over 14 amino acids. Trimming took 5 bases from V and 7 from J, leaving 14 bases between them. As DNA, the CDR3 is TGTGCCAGCAGTAAGGTGGGGTCGGGTGAAAAACTGTTTTTT. This codes for CASSKVGSGEKLFF.

This chain joins TRBV6-5 and TRBJ1-4; D is ambiguous. Germline CDR1 reads MNHEY; CDR2 reads SVGAGI. Trimming shortened V by 4 bases and J by 3 bases, and 15 bases separated the two germline ends. The CDR3 is 16 amino acids. The CDR3 here is CASSSSPTGANEKLFF. The CDR3 nucleotides are TGTGCCAGCAGTTCCTCTCCCACTGGGGCTAATGAAAAACTGTTTTTT.

The V gene is TRBV29-1, the J gene TRBJ2-7, with 8 bases aligning to TRBD2. Germline CDR1 and CDR2: SQVTM and ANQGSEA. Trimming took 3 bases from V and 3 from J; bases not matched to a gene: 7. This CDR3 comprises 14 residues. CDR3 sequence: CSVEGGLAGYEQYF. Here the CDR3 DNA reads TGCAGCGTTGAGGGAGGACTAGCTGGCTACGAGCAGTACTTC.

V and J are TRBV7-2 and TRBJ1-3, with 8 bases lining up with TRBD1. The germline V gene encodes CDR1 SGHTA and CDR2 FQGNSA. The J segment lost 0 bases and the V segment lost 1 base, leaving 8 bases of the junction unmatched. This CDR3 region has 18 residues. CDR3 DNA: TGTGCCAGCAGCTTAGGGGTAGGACAGGGACCCTCTGGAAACACCATATATTTT. Translating gives CASSLGVGQGPSGNTIYF.

The chain joins TRBV27 to TRBJ2-2; the match to TRBD2 covers 10 bases. Germline loops: CDR1 MNHEY, CDR2 SMNVEV (reference sequence). This CDR3 spans 16 amino acids. V dropped 5 bases and J dropped 4; count of bases not matched to a gene: 7. Here the CDR3 reads CASSPLAGVLTGELFF. CDR3 bases: TGTGCCAGCAGTCCGCTAGCGGGAGTACTCACCGGGGAGCTGTTTTTT.

The chain combines TRBV7-6 with TRBJ2-5; no reliable D call. The CDR3 length is 11 residues. Per the germline V gene, CDR1 is SGHVS and CDR2 is FNYEAQ. Deletions cut 7 bases from V and 2 bases from J, with 5 bases between. CDR3 in amino acids: CASIGQETQYF. CDR3 in DNA: TGTGCCAGCATTGGTCAAGAGACCCAGTACTTC.

The chain employs TRBV27 and TRBJ2-1; unclear D gene. V lost 3 bases, J lost 0 bases, and 6 bases lay in between. The germline V gene encodes CDR1 MNHEY and CDR2 SMNVEV (reference sequence). The CDR3 consists of 14 residues. The CDR3 loop is CASSFGSSYNEQFF. In DNA, the CDR3 is TGTGCCAGCAGTTTCGGTTCCTCCTACAATGAGCAGTTCTTC.

The genes are TRBV4-2 and TRBJ1-2; D gene uncertain. Trimming removed 0 bases at V and 5 bases at J, with 10 bases between. The CDR3 covers 14 residues. CDR1 LGHNA and CDR2 YNFKEQ come from the germline V gene. Written as DNA, the CDR3 is TGTGCCAGCAGCCAAGAAGGCAGATTGTATGGCTACACCTTC. This translates into CASSQEGRLYGYTF.

In its sample, this clone was seen a few times. The J gene is TRBJ1-5, the V gene TRBV3-1 (or the pseudogene TRBV3-2); TRBD1 might be the D (6 bases). There are 15 residues in the CDR3. Germline assignment: CDR1 LGHDT and CDR2 YNNKEL (reference sequence). The V end lost 1 base, the J end lost 7 bases, and 14 bases lay between the germline ends. The CDR3 loop is CASSQGPGGEQPQHF. CDR3 in DNA: TGTGCCAGCAGCCAAGGACCTGGGGGCGAACAGCCCCAGCATTTT.

The chain recombines TRBV3-1 (or the pseudogene TRBV3-2) with TRBJ1-4; D ambiguous. The V gene's germline CDR1 is LGHDT and CDR2 YNNKEL (reference sequence). V lost 1 base and J 6 bases, leaving 15 bases between the germline ends. The length of the CDR3 is 16 residues. The CDR3 region is CASSQGLKGWDEKLFF. In nucleotides, the CDR3 is TGTGCCAGCAGCCAAGGTTTAAAAGGGTGGGATGAAAAACTGTTTTTT.

The rearrangement uses TRBV9 and TRBJ1-2, with no clear D. The CDR3 sequence is 18 residues long. From germline, CDR1 is SGDLS and CDR2 YYNGEE. V lost 0 bases and J lost 2, with 20 bases in between. CDR3 in amino acids: CASSVEPDPRAVNYGYTF. CDR3 DNA sequence: TGTGCCAGCAGCGTAGAACCCGACCCACGTGCGGTCAACTATGGCTACACCTTC.

The V call is TRBV5-1, the J call TRBJ2-5, with D unresolved. Trimming stripped 0 bases from V and 2 bases from J, with 5 bases between. The germline CDR1 and CDR2 sequences are SGHRS and YFSETQ. The CDR3 is 13 amino acids. The CDR3 nucleotides are TGCGCCAGCAGCTTGGGGATTCAAGAGACCCAGTACTTC. It specifies CASSLGIQETQYF.

The chain has TRBV28 and TRBJ2-7, with 7 bases that match TRBD1. J was trimmed by 2 bases and V by 4 bases; bases with no gene match: 8. The CDR3 totals 15 residues. CDR1 and CDR2 from the germline V gene are MDHEN and SYDVKM. The CDR3 DNA sequence: TGTGCCAGCAGTTCCGGGACAGAGTATACCTACGAGCAGTACTTC. This encodes CASSSGTEYTYEQYF.